Below, one TCR beta chain is given with its context. The entry originates in a study of blood T cell repertoires in COVID-19. V shed 6 bases and J 7 bases; nucleotides not matched to a gene: 10. CDR1 is MNHEY, CDR2 SVGEGT, per germline. This CDR3 spans 17 amino acids. TCRdb's copy holds only in-frame clones and misses some; the assay was immunoSEQ multiplex PCR. The table records under 45,000 clones, about 83% of them present only once. The sequenced sample consisted of peripheral blood. The clonotype comes from a woman of 80 years or more with active or convalescent COVID-19. The chain carries TRBV6-2 or TRBV6-3 and TRBJ2-1; 15 bases line up with TRBD2. CDR3 loop: CASSSGTSGRRANEQFF. In nucleotides, the CDR3 is TGTGCCAGCAGCTCCGGGACTAGCGGGAGGAGGGCGAATGAGCAGTTCTTC.